These 17 T cell receptor beta chains originate from one sample sequenced in a study of blood T cell repertoires in COVID-19. Using immunoSEQ multiplex PCR, the repertoire was profiled, and TCRdb retains in-frame clones only, with some absent. This table holds hundreds of thousands of clones, over 75% found once. Sequences were obtained from PBMCs or T cells enriched from blood (not recorded which). The receptor set was obtained from a woman between 18 and 29 years old who had been exposed to COVID-19.

This chain uses TRBV5-1 with TRBJ2-1; 9 bases map to TRBD2. V shed 4 bases and J 2 bases; nucleotides not matched to a gene: 4. Germline-derived CDR1 and CDR2 are SGHRS and YFSETQ. This CDR3 region has 15 residues. CDR3 nucleotides: TGCGCCAGCAGCGCTACTAGCGGGCCCTACAATGAGCAGTTCTTC. Translation gives CASSATSGPYNEQFF. Based on the CDR3 plus reference TRBV5-1 and TRBJ2-1, the full variable domain is KAGVTQTPRYLIKTRGQQVTLSCSPISGHRSVSWYQQTPGQGLQFLFEYFSETQRNKGNFPGRFSGRQFSNSRSEMNVSTLELGDSALYLCASSATSGPYNEQFFGPGTRLTVL.

V usage is TRBV6-1 and J usage is TRBJ2-5, with 9 bases aligning to TRBD1. With 2 bases clipped from V and 5 bases from J, the junction kept 9 bases outside the gene matches. There are 16 residues in the CDR3. Germline CDR1 MNHNS, CDR2 SASEGT. CDR3 nucleotides: TGTGCCAGCAGTGAAAGGCCGGGACAGGGTCCGGAGACCCAGTACTTC. Amino acid sequence: CASSERPGQGPETQYF.

This chain joins TRBV7-3 and TRBJ2-1; 11 nucleotides match TRBD2. CDR1 and CDR2 from the germline V gene are SGHTA and FQGTGA. This CDR3 has 16 residues. The junction had 3 bases not matched to a gene; V was cut back by 5 bases and J by 0 bases. CDR3 DNA sequence: TGTGCCAGCAGCGCTAGCGGGGGGAGCTCCTACAATGAGCAGTTCTTC. Translating it yields CASSASGGSSYNEQFF.

This clone is a singleton in its sample. The chain has TRBV7-6 and TRBJ1-1, with D perhaps matching TRBD1 (6 bases). Trimming removed 5 bases at V and 0 bases at J, with 13 bases between. Germline assignment: CDR1 SGHVS and CDR2 FNYEAQ. The CDR3 loop spans 15 amino acids. The CDR3 nucleotides are TGTGCCAGCAGCGCCCTTACAGGGATGAACACTGAAGCTTTCTTT. It yields the protein CASSALTGMNTEAFF. Based on the CDR3 plus reference TRBV7-6 and TRBJ1-1, the full variable domain is GAGVSQSPRYKVTKRGQDVALRCDPISGHVSLYWYRQALGQGPEFLTYFNYEAQQDKSGLPNDRFSAERPEGSISTLTIQRTEQRDSAMYRCASSALTGMNTEAFFGQGTRLTVV.

This chain links TRBV5-1 with TRBJ2-3, with D maybe TRBD2 (6 bases). Trimming took off 0 bases at V and 6 bases at J, with 14 bases between the two ends. This CDR3 region has 15 residues. CDR1 and CDR2 (germline): SGHRS, YFSETQ. CDR3 sequence reads: CASSLAGTRGDTQYF. CDR3 DNA: TGCGCCAGCAGCTTGGCAGGGACCCGGGGGGATACGCAGTATTTT. Full variable domain (remainder filled in from reference TRBV5-1 and TRBJ2-3): KAGVTQTPRYLIKTRGQQVTLSCSPISGHRSVSWYQQTPGQGLQFLFEYFSETQRNKGNFPGRFSGRQFSNSRSEMNVSTLELGDSALYLCASSLAGTRGDTQYFGPGTRLTVL.

The V call is TRBV13, the J call TRBJ2-3, with TRBD2 identical over 7 bases. Losses at the gene ends were 8 bases for V and 2 bases for J; bases not matched to a gene: 16. Germline CDR1 PRHDT, CDR2 FYEKMQ (reference sequence). The CDR3 is made up of 17 amino acids. The CDR3 nucleotides read TGTGCCAGCCGGGACCTCCGGGCGGGAGTTACCACAGATACGCAGTATTTT. This encodes CASRDLRAGVTTDTQYF.

CDR3 in DNA: TGCGCCAGCAGCTTGGACCCGGGGTATGGCTACACCTTC. Amino acid sequence: CASSLDPGYGYTF. V usage is TRBV5-1 and J usage is TRBJ1-2; D is unclear. CDR1 is SGHRS, CDR2 YFSETQ, per germline. The CDR3 is 13 residues long. The V end was cut by 0 bases, the J end by 5 bases, with 8 bases between. Looking up the rest from reference TRBV5-1 and TRBJ1-2 gives the full variable domain: KAGVTQTPRYLIKTRGQQVTLSCSPISGHRSVSWYQQTPGQGLQFLFEYFSETQRNKGNFPGRFSGRQFSNSRSEMNVSTLELGDSALYLCASSLDPGYGYTFGSGTRLTVV.

The chain combines TRBV6-1 with TRBJ2-1; the match to TRBD1 covers 7 bases. CDR1 is MNHNS and CDR2 is SASEGT in the germline V gene. The V gene end was trimmed by 0 bases and the J gene end by 2 bases; junction bases not matched to a gene: 7. The CDR3 loop spans 17 amino acids. CDR3 nucleotides: TGTGCCAGCAGTGAAGCCTTTGGGACAGCTACCTACAATGAGCAGTTCTTC. This encodes CASSEAFGTATYNEQFF.

The V call is TRBV30, the J call TRBJ2-7; 9 positions agree with TRBD1. The CDR3 is made up of 14 amino acids. The junction had 4 bases not matched to a gene; V was cut back by 2 bases and J by 2 bases. Germline values: CDR1 GTSNPN, CDR2 SVGIG (reference sequence). The CDR3 DNA sequence: TGTGCCTGGAGTAAGGGGACAGGGACCTACGAGCAGTACTTC. Its translation is CAWSKGTGTYEQYF.

The chain links TRBV4-2 to TRBJ1-1; D is ambiguous. Trimming removed 4 bases at V and 1 base at J, with 10 bases between. The CDR3 is 14 amino acids. Germline V gene lookup returns CDR1 LGHNA and CDR2 YNFKEQ. The CDR3 coding sequence is TGTGCCAGCAGCCCCGCGGCCGCGAACACTGAAGCTTTCTTT. It translates to CASSPAAANTEAFF.

This chain uses TRBV24-1 with TRBJ2-5, with TRBD1 identical over 9 bases. V dropped 0 bases and J dropped 4; count of bases not matched to a gene: 2. The CDR3 spans 15 residues. CDR1 and CDR2 from the germline V gene are KGHDR and SFDVKD. CDR3 sequence (DNA): TGTGCCACCAGTGATTTGGGGACAGGGCGAGAGACCCAGTACTTC. Translation: CATSDLGTGRETQYF.

V usage is TRBV19 and J usage is TRBJ1-3; D gene uncertain. There are 14 residues in the CDR3. The V end was cut by 3 bases, the J end by 3 bases, with 9 bases between. Germline CDR1 LNHDA, CDR2 SQIVND (reference sequence). The CDR3 is CASSMRGHGNTIYF. For the CDR3, the DNA is TGTGCCAGTAGTATGCGGGGTCATGGAAACACCATATATTTT.

V is TRBV18 and J is TRBJ2-2, with no clear D. CDR1 is KGHSH and CDR2 is LQKENI in the germline V gene. The V gene lost 1 base and the J gene lost 4 bases, with 4 bases spanning the gap. This CDR3 has 13 residues. The CDR3 bases are TGTGCCAGCTCACCACGAGGCACCGGGGAGCTGTTTTTT. Translating it yields CASSPRGTGELFF.

This sequence joins TRBV6-2 or TRBV6-3 and TRBJ1-1, with D unresolved. V lost 2 bases and J lost 7, with 11 bases in between. CDR3 size: 13 residues. The germline V gene encodes CDR1 MNHEY and CDR2 SVGEGT. The chain's CDR3 is CASSYVLSVEAFF. The CDR3, as DNA: TGTGCCAGCAGTTACGTGTTATCCGTTGAAGCTTTCTTT.

This sequence joins TRBV27 and TRBJ1-1; weak D call: TRBD1 (5 bases). CDR1 and CDR2 (germline): MNHEY, SMNVEV (reference sequence). The CDR3 is 13 amino acids. V was clipped by 7 bases and J by 3 bases, with 12 bases between them. As DNA, the CDR3 is TGTGCCAGCACCTTTAGCAGGGACACTGAAGCTTTCTTT. Translated, it gives CASTFSRDTEAFF.

This sequence joins TRBV19 and TRBJ2-7, with D unclear. The CDR3 runs to 15 residues. The V end was cut by 1 base, the J end by 1 base, with 11 bases between. Germline-derived CDR1 and CDR2 are LNHDA and SQIVND (reference sequence). DNA of the CDR3: TGTGCCAGTAGTATAGGTGGTGGCGGTTCCTACGAGCAGTACTTC. Protein: CASSIGGGGSYEQYF.

This rearrangement joins TRBV6-5 to TRBJ2-7; D call uncertain. In germline, CDR1 is MNHEY, CDR2 SVGAGI. V was shortened by 4 bases and J by 0 bases, with 13 bases between the two germline ends. The CDR3 runs 15 residues. CDR3 sequence (DNA): TGTGCCAGCAGTTTTACCCGTTCCAGCTCCTACGAGCAGTACTTC. It encodes CASSFTRSSSYEQYF.